What follows are 2 T cell receptor beta chains derived from one specimen sequenced in a study of T cells in Graves' hyperthyroidism and ophthalmopathy. Researchers amplified the TCR beta CDR3 regions from RNA transcripts. A first-round RT-PCR of the TCR CDR3 used the HTBI primer set. TCRdb re-called the multiplex PCR reads through MiXCR, storing one row per CDR3 protein. The sample lists approximately 600,000 distinct CDR3 sequences, around 14% seen once, with more than 5% in the top ten. Input material: blood. The source of these receptors is a woman in her twenties or thirties with Graves' hyperthyroidism that later progressed to Graves' ophthalmopathy.

This clonotype was counted ten times or more. This rearrangement joins TRBV24-1 to TRBJ2-1, with D perhaps being TRBD1 or TRBD2 (5 bases each). The germline V gene has CDR1 KGHDR and CDR2 SFDVKD. The CDR3 is 14 amino acids. V lost 1 base and J lost 7, with 10 bases in between. CDR3 region: CATSDFFRENEQFF. The CDR3 region has the DNA TGTGCCACCAGTGATTTCTTCAGGGAGAATGAGCAGTTCTTC.

In its sample, this clonotype was seen many times. V and J are TRBV29-1 and TRBJ2-3; no clear D. Trimming removed 7 bases from V and 6 bases from J, with 8 bases in between. Germline V gene data show CDR1 as SQVTM and CDR2 as ANQGSEA. The CDR3 has 10 amino acids. The chain's CDR3 is CSGYVDTQYF. In DNA, the CDR3 is TGCAGCGGATATGTGGATACGCAGTATTTT.